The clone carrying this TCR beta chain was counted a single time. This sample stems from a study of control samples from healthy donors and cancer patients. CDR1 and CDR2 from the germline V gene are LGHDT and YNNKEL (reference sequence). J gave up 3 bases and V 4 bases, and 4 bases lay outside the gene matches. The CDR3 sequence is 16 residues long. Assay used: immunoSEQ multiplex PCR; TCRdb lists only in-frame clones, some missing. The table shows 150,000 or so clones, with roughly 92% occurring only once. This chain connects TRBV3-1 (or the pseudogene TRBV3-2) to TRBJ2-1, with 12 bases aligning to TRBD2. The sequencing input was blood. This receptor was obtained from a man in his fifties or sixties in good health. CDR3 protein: CASSPGLAGIYNEQFF. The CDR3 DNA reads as TGTGCCAGCAGCCCGGGACTAGCGGGTATCTACAATGAGCAGTTCTTC.